One sample yielded the 2 T cell receptor beta chains listed below, sequenced in a study of T cells in Graves' hyperthyroidism and ophthalmopathy. The TCR beta CDR3 regions underwent amplification using RNA transcripts as the source. With the HTBI primer set, the TCR CDR3 went through a first round of RT-PCR. MiXCR, run by TCRdb on the multiplex PCR reads, gives a single entry per CDR3 protein. The sample holds some 740,000 distinct CDR3 sequences, about 15% seen once. What was sequenced was blood. These receptors all stem from a woman between 18 and 29 years old with Graves' hyperthyroidism.

This clonotype has more than one count but fewer than ten. The chain links TRBV28 to TRBJ1-3; TRBD1 aligns across 7 bases. The J segment lost 0 bases and the V segment lost 6 bases, leaving 11 bases of the junction unmatched. This CDR3 comprises 17 residues. The germline V gene encodes CDR1 MDHEN and CDR2 SYDVKM. Here the CDR3 reads CASSYLGSGGSGNTIYF. CDR3 bases: TGTGCCAGCAGCTACCTGGGCTCAGGGGGCTCTGGAAACACCATATATTTT.

This clonotype was seen a few times. V is TRBV6-6 and J is TRBJ2-2; 12 positions match TRBD2. The CDR3 runs to 15 residues. CDR1 and CDR2 (germline): MNHNY, SVGAGI (reference sequence). The trim removed 2 bases at V and 5 bases at J, leaving 0 bases unmatched. CDR3 DNA: TGTGCCAGCAGTTACACTAGCGGGAGGACCGGGGAGCTGTTTTTT. Its protein product is CASSYTSGRTGELFF.